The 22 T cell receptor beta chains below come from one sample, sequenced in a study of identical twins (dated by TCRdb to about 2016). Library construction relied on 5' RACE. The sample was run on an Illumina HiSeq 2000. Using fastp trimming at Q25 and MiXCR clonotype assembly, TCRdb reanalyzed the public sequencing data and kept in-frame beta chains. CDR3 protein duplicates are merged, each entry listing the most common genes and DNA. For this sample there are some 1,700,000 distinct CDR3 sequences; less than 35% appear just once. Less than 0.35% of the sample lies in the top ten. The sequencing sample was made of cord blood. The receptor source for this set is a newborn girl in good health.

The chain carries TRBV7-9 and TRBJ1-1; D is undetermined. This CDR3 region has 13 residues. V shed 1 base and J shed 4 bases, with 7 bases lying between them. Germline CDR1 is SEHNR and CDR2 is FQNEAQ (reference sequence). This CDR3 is CASSLGDPTEAFF. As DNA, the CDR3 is TGTGCCAGCAGCTTAGGAGACCCCACTGAAGCTTTCTTT.

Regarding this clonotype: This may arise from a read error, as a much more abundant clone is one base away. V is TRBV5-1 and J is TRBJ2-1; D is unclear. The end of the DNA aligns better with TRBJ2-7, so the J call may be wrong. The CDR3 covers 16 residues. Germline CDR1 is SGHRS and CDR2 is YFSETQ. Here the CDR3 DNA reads TGCGCCAGCAGCCCTTCCGGAGCAAGATCCTACAATGAGCAGTACTTC. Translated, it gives CASSPSGARSYNEQYF.

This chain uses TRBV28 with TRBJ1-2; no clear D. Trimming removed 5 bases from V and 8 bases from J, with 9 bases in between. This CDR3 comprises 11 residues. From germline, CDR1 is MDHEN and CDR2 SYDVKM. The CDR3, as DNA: TGTGCCAGCAGTCTCAGGCGGGGCTACACCTTC. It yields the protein CASSLRRGYTF.

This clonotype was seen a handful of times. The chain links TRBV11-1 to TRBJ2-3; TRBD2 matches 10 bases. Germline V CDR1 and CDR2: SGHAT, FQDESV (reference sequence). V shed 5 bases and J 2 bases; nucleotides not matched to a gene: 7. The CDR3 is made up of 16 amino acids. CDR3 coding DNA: TGTGCCAGCAGCATCCTAGCGGGGGATCTCACAGATACGCAGTATTTT. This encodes CASSILAGDLTDTQYF.

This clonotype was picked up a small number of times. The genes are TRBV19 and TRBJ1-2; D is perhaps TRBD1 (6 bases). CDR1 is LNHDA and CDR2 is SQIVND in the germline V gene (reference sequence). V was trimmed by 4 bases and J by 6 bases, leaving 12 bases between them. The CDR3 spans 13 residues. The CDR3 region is CASSRGQNHGYTF. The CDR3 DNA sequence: TGTGCCAGTAGTAGAGGACAGAACCATGGCTACACCTTC.

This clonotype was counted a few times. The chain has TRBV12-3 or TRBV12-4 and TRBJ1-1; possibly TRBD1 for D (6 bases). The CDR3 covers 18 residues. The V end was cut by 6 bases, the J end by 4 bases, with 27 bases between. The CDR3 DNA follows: TGTGCCAGCAGGTTTTCGAAAGTGGCCGGGGGCGGTGTCACTGAAGCTTTCTTT. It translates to CASRFSKVAGGGVTEAFF.

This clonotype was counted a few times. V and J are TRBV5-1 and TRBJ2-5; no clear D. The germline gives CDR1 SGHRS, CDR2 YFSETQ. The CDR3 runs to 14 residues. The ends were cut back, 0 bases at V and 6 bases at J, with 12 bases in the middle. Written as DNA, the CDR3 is TGCGCCAGCAGCTTGGCCCCCACTGTTCAGACCCAGTACTTC. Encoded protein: CASSLAPTVQTQYF.

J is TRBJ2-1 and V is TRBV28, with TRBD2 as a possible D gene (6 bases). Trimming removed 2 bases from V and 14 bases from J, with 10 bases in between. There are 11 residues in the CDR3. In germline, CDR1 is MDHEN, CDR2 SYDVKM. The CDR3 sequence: CASSLGTSEFF. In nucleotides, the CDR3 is TGTGCCAGCAGTTTAGGGACTTCCGAGTTCTTC.

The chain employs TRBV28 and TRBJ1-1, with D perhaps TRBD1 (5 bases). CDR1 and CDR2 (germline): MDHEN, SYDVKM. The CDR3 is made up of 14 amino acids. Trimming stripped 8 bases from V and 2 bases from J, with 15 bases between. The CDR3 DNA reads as TGTGCCAGCCAGAGGGGTCTCCTAAACACTGAAGCTTTCTTT. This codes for CASQRGLLNTEAFF. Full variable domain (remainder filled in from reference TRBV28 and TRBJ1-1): DVKVTQSSRYLVKRTGEKVFLECVQDMDHENMFWYRQDPGLGLRLIYFSYDVKMKEKGDIPEGYSVSREKKERFSLILESASTNQTSMYLCASQRGLLNTEAFFGQGTRLTVV.

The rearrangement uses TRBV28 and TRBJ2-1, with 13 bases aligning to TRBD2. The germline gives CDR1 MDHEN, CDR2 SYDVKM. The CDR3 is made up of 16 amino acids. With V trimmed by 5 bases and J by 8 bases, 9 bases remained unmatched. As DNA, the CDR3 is TGTGCCAGCAGTCCCACTAGCGGGAGGGCTTCGTATGAGCAGTTCTTC. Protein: CASSPTSGRASYEQFF.

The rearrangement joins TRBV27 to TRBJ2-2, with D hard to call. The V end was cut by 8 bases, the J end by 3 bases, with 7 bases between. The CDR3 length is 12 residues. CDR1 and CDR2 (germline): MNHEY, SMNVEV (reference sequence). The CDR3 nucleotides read TGTGCCAGCGGAAAATACACCGGGGAGCTGTTTTTT. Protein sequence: CASGKYTGELFF.

The CDR3 DNA reads TGTGCCAGCAGTTACTCTTGGGGACTATCCCTCTACGAGCAGTACTTC. This translates into CASSYSWGLSLYEQYF. The V call is TRBV6-2 or TRBV6-3, the J call TRBJ2-7; TRBD2 agrees at 7 bases. The CDR3 totals 16 residues. CDR1 is MNHEY, CDR2 SVGEGT, per germline. The junction had 8 bases not matched to a gene; V was cut back by 0 bases and J by 3 bases.

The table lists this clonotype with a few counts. The CDR3 loop is CASSQGLRARVHEQYF. The CDR3 DNA sequence: TGTGCCAGCAGCCAAGGTCTAAGAGCCAGGGTACACGAGCAGTACTTC. This chain uses TRBV14 with TRBJ2-7; a possible D gene is TRBD1 (5 bases). Trimming removed 1 base at V and 5 bases at J, with 18 bases between. Germline CDR1 and CDR2: SGHDN and FVKESK. The CDR3 consists of 16 residues.

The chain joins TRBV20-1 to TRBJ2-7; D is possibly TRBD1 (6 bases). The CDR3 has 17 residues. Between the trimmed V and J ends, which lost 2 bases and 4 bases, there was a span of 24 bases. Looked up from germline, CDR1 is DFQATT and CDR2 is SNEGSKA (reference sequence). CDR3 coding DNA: TGCAGTGCTAGAAGCCTGGGGCGGCAGGGGCCCTCTTACGAGCAGTACTTC. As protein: CSARSLGRQGPSYEQYF.

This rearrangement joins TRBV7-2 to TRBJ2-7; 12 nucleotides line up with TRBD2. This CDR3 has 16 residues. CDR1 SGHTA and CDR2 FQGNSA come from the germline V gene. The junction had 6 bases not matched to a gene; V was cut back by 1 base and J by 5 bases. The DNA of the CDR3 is TGTGCCAGCAGCTTAGAACTAGCGGGAGGAGGGAACGAGCAGTACTTC. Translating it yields CASSLELAGGGNEQYF. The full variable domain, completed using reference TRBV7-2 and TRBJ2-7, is GAGVSQSPSNKVTEKGKDVELRCDPISGHTALYWYRQSLGQGLEFLIYFQGNSAPDKSGLPSDRFSAERTGGSVSTLTIQRTQQEDSAVYLCASSLELAGGGNEQYFGPGTRLTVT.

CDR3 residues: CASGDRVTGWINEQFF. The DNA of the CDR3 is TGTGCCAGCGGAGACAGGGTGACCGGCTGGATCAATGAGCAGTTCTTC. The chain is built from TRBV12-3 or TRBV12-4 and TRBJ2-1; 7 nucleotides align to TRBD1. The CDR3 sequence is 16 residues long. V trimming: 8 bases; J trimming: 6 bases; junction bases outside the gene matches: 16.

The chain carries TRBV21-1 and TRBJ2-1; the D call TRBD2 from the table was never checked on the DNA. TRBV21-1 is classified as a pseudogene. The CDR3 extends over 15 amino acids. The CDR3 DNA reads TGTGCCAGCAGCAAAGAACGGACTAGCGGAAATGAGCAGTTCTTC. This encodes CASSKERTSGNEQFF.

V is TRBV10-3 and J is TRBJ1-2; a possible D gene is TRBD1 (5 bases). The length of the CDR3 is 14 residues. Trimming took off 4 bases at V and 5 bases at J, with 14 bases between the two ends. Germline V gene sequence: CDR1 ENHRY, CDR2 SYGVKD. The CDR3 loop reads CAISVPRERYGYTF. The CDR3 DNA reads TGTGCCATCAGTGTCCCCAGGGAGAGGTATGGCTACACCTTC.

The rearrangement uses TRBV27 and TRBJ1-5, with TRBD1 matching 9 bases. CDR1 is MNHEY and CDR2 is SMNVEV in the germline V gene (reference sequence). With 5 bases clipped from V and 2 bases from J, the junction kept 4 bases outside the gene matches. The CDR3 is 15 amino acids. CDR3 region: CASSKDRGGNQPQHF. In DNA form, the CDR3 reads TGTGCCAGCAGTAAGGACAGGGGAGGCAATCAGCCCCAGCATTTT.

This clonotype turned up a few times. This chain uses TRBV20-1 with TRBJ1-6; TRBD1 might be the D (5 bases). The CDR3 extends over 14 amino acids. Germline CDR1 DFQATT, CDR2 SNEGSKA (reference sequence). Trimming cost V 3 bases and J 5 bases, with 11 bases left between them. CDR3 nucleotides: TGCAGTGCTAGGGGCGGGACGGATAATTCACCCCTCCACTTT. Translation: CSARGGTDNSPLHF.

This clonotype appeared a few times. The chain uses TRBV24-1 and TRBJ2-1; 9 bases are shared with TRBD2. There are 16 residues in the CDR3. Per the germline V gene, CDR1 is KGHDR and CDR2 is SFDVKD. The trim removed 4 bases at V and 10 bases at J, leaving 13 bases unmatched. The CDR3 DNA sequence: TGTGCCACCAGTGACCCTTCGCGGGAGGGCCTGAAGGAGCAGTTCTTC. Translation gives CATSDPSREGLKEQFF.

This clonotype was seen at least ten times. The CDR3 DNA reads as TGCAGTGCTAGAGACGCGGACAGGTCCCAAGAGACCCAGTACTTC. Translation: CSARDADRSQETQYF. V and J are TRBV20-1 and TRBJ2-5; TRBD1 aligns across 7 bases. Germline V CDR1 and CDR2: DFQATT, SNEGSKA (reference sequence). The CDR3 is 15 residues long. Unmatched junction bases numbered 5, after V lost 0 bases and J lost 1 base.